Listed here are 26 T cell receptor beta chains from one sample, sequenced in a study of blood T cell repertoires in COVID-19. TCRdb's table, derived via immunoSEQ multiplex PCR, lists solely in-frame clones and lacks some. The table has 160,000 or so clones, about 80% seen once. Sequencing input: peripheral blood. All receptors derive from a man between 70 and 80 years old with active or convalescent COVID-19.

The V gene is TRBV5-1, the J gene TRBJ2-1; possibly TRBD2 for D (6 bases). The germline V gene has CDR1 SGHRS and CDR2 YFSETQ. This CDR3 contains 15 residues. The V and J ends lost 1 base and 4 bases respectively, with 12 bases between them. The CDR3 nucleotides are TGCGCCAGCAGCTTGACCCCGAGCGGGTACAATGAGCAGTTCTTC. Translation gives CASSLTPSGYNEQFF.

Remarks on this clone: Other DNA sequences from this sample encode an identical CDR3 as well. J is TRBJ2-7 and V is TRBV18; TRBD1 matches at 8 bases. The trim removed 3 bases at V and 3 bases at J, leaving 1 base unmatched. This CDR3 region has 13 residues. CDR1 is KGHSH, CDR2 LQKENI, per germline. The chain's CDR3 is CASSPGQDYEQYF. CDR3 in DNA: TGTGCCAGCTCACCGGGACAGGACTACGAGCAGTACTTC.

The chain recombines TRBV6-5 with TRBJ2-5; 8 nucleotides align to TRBD2. This CDR3 has 14 residues. The germline V gene encodes CDR1 MNHEY and CDR2 SVGAGI. The V gene end was trimmed by 7 bases and the J gene end by 5 bases; junction bases not matched to a gene: 9. The CDR3 protein is CASTTAGEGETQYF. DNA of the CDR3: TGTGCCAGCACTACAGCGGGAGAGGGTGAGACCCAGTACTTC.

V and J are TRBV11-1 and TRBJ2-3, with TRBD1 identical over 7 bases. The CDR3 has 15 residues. Per the germline V gene, CDR1 is SGHAT and CDR2 is FQDESV (reference sequence). The junction had 4 bases not matched to a gene; V was cut back by 4 bases and J by 0 bases. This chain's CDR3 is CASSSGTDSTDTQYF. DNA for the CDR3: TGTGCCAGCAGCTCCGGGACAGATAGCACAGATACGCAGTATTTT.

This chain uses TRBV2 with TRBJ2-7, with 15 bases that match TRBD2. The CDR3 covers 14 residues. Germline assignment: CDR1 SNHLY and CDR2 FYNNEI. V shed 5 bases and J 8 bases; nucleotides not matched to a gene: 4. CDR3 bases: TGTGCCAGCAGTCGGACTAGCGGGAGGGCCCAGCAGTACTTC. Amino acids: CASSRTSGRAQQYF.

This clone came up once. The rearrangement links TRBV9 to TRBJ2-5; tentative D call: TRBD2 (6 bases). Per germline, CDR1 SGDLS and CDR2 YYNGEE. The CDR3 has 16 amino acids. V lost 0 bases, J lost 5 bases, and 17 bases lay in between. The CDR3 bases are TGTGCCAGCAGCGTAGATAAAGGAAGCGCGGGGGAGACCCAGTACTTC. Protein: CASSVDKGSAGETQYF.

This clone was seen once. This rearrangement joins TRBV3-1 (or the pseudogene TRBV3-2) to TRBJ2-3; D uncertain. Germline-derived CDR1 and CDR2 are LGHDT and YNNKEL (reference sequence). Trimming cost V 0 bases and J 2 bases, with 9 bases left between them. This CDR3 has 15 amino acids. The CDR3 coding sequence is TGTGCCAGCAGCCAAGAATCCTCAGTCACAGATACGCAGTATTTT. Protein sequence: CASSQESSVTDTQYF.

Only a few counts were recorded for this clone. The chain joins TRBV2 to TRBJ2-2; 9 bases are a match to TRBD1. CDR1 is SNHLY, CDR2 FYNNEI, per germline. The CDR3 extends over 16 amino acids. The V segment lost 6 bases and the J segment 1 base; nucleotides outside the gene matches: 6. CDR3 loop: CASSLRTGENTGELFF. CDR3 coding DNA: TGTGCCAGCAGCCTCCGGACAGGGGAGAACACCGGGGAGCTGTTTTTT.

To note about this clone: An end of the junction does not agree with germline; a read error may underlie this. The chain links TRBV27 to TRBJ1-2; 7 bases map to TRBD1. The CDR3 loop spans 8 amino acids. Per germline, CDR1 MNHEY and CDR2 SMNVEV (reference sequence). Written as DNA, the CDR3 is TGTGCCAGCAGTTCAGGGGGATTC. It specifies CASSSGGF.

This clone has at least ten counts. At the DNA level, this CDR3 is encoded by other sequences in the same sample as well. This chain joins TRBV5-5 and TRBJ2-3, with D unclear. Germline V gives CDR1 SGHKS, CDR2 YYEKEE (reference sequence). The CDR3 is made up of 14 amino acids. Trimming took off 4 bases at V and 2 bases at J, with 11 bases between the two ends. The CDR3 reads CASSLGPNTDTQYF. The CDR3, as DNA: TGTGCCAGCAGCCTTGGGCCTAACACAGATACGCAGTATTTT. Full variable domain (rest looked up from reference TRBV5-5 and TRBJ2-3): DAGVTQSPTHLIKTRGQQVTLRCSPISGHKSVSWYQQVLGQGPQFIFQYYEKEERGRGNFPDRFSARQFPNYSSELNVNALLLGDSALYLCASSLGPNTDTQYFGPGTRLTVL.

CDR3 nucleotide sequence: TGTGCCAGCAGCTTAGGGCGGGCAGATACGCAGTATTTT. It yields the protein CASSLGRADTQYF. The chain combines TRBV7-6 with TRBJ2-3; perhaps TRBD2 as D (5 bases). Germline-derived CDR1 and CDR2 are SGHVS and FNYEAQ. The CDR3 totals 13 residues. V was cut by 1 base and J by 4 bases, with 6 bases left in between.

The gene calls are TRBV15 and TRBJ2-7, with D perhaps matching TRBD1 (5 bases). Germline V lookup: CDR1 LNHNV, CDR2 YYDKDF (reference sequence). This CDR3 spans 13 amino acids. The V end was cut by 3 bases, the J end by 5 bases, with 11 bases between. This chain's CDR3 is CATSRAGIHEQYF. The CDR3 DNA is TGTGCCACCAGCAGGGCAGGGATCCACGAGCAGTACTTC.

The chain uses TRBV2 and TRBJ2-2; TRBD1 is a possible D gene (8 bases). Germline V gene lookup returns CDR1 SNHLY and CDR2 FYNNEI. Trimming removed 4 bases from V and 5 bases from J, with 14 bases in between. CDR3 length: 15 amino acids. Written as DNA, the CDR3 is TGTGCCAGCAGTGCGGACAGGGAGGGAACCGGGGAGCTGTTTTTT. The encoded protein is CASSADREGTGELFF.

The gene calls are TRBV6-5 and TRBJ2-1; 11 bases map to TRBD2. Germline-derived CDR1 and CDR2 are MNHEY and SVGAGI. The CDR3 spans 15 residues. The V gene end was trimmed by 6 bases and the J gene end by 5 bases; junction bases not matched to a gene: 6. The CDR3 DNA sequence: TGTGCCAGCAGGAGGGGACTAGCGGCAGACAATGAGCAGTTCTTC. It is translated as CASRRGLAADNEQFF.

This clone was seen a single time. The chain combines TRBV4-1 with TRBJ1-1, with 9 bases lining up with TRBD1. The CDR3 has 14 residues. V lost 4 bases to trimming and J lost 10 bases; unmatched junction nucleotides: 10. Germline CDR1 and CDR2: MGHRA and YSYEKL. The CDR3 is CASSLRTGDGGAFF. DNA of the CDR3: TGCGCCAGCAGCCTCCGGACAGGGGACGGCGGAGCTTTCTTT.

This clone has ten or more counts. The chain couples TRBV11-2 to TRBJ2-1; possibly TRBD2 for D (5 bases). This CDR3 has 15 residues. V lost 3 bases, J lost 6 bases, and 15 bases lay in between. CDR1 is SGHAT and CDR2 is FQNNGV in the germline V gene. In nucleotides, the CDR3 is TGTGCCAGCAGCTTGGGAAGGACTGAGGCCAATGAGCAGTTCTTC. Its translation: CASSLGRTEANEQFF.

V and J are TRBV2 and TRBJ2-5; D perhaps matches TRBD2 (5 bases). The ends were cut back, 7 bases at V and 3 bases at J, with 9 bases in the middle. The length of the CDR3 is 12 residues. Germline CDR1 SNHLY, CDR2 FYNNEI. CDR3 loop: CASNPREETQYF. In DNA form, the CDR3 reads TGTGCCAGCAACCCGCGGGAAGAGACCCAGTACTTC.

The chain has TRBV5-1 and TRBJ2-3; TRBD2 matches at 8 bases. This CDR3 comprises 16 residues. With 4 bases clipped from V and 5 bases from J, the junction kept 12 bases outside the gene matches. In germline, CDR1 is SGHRS, CDR2 YFSETQ. This CDR3 reads CASSPRGAPSGDTQYF. The CDR3 region has the DNA TGCGCCAGCAGCCCGCGGGGGGCCCCCTCGGGAGATACGCAGTATTTT.

The chain is built from TRBV19 and TRBJ1-2, with 7 nucleotides matching TRBD1. This CDR3 is 17 amino acids long. Germline CDR1 LNHDA, CDR2 SQIVND (reference sequence). Germline trimming cut 3 bases from V and 1 base from J; bases unmatched to any gene: 11. DNA of the CDR3: TGTGCCAGTAGTATGGGGTCACAGGGGACCCTTAACTATGGCTACACCTTC. It encodes CASSMGSQGTLNYGYTF. Using reference TRBV19 and TRBJ1-2 for the parts outside the CDR3, the full variable domain is DGGITQSPKYLFRKEGQNVTLSCEQNLNHDAMYWYRQDPGQGLRLIYYSQIVNDFQKGDIAEGYSVSREKKESFPLTVTSAQKNPTAFYLCASSMGSQGTLNYGYTFGSGTRLTVV.

Ten or more counts support this clone. This chain connects TRBV20-1 to TRBJ2-2, with D perhaps matching TRBD2 (5 bases). Germline CDR1 is DFQATT and CDR2 is SNEGSKA (reference sequence). V lost 3 bases and J 0 bases, leaving 8 bases between the germline ends. This CDR3 comprises 14 residues. The CDR3 reads CSASEGSNTGELFF. For the CDR3, the DNA is TGCAGTGCTAGTGAGGGCTCGAACACCGGGGAGCTGTTTTTT.

This sequence joins TRBV29-1 and TRBJ1-2; the D gene is possibly TRBD1 (6 bases). Germline loops: CDR1 SQVTM, CDR2 ANQGSEA. Trimming shortened V by 4 bases and J by 1 base, and 13 bases separated the two germline ends. This CDR3 has 14 residues. CDR3: CSVVNLDSNYGYTF. The CDR3 DNA reads TGCAGCGTTGTAAATTTGGACAGTAACTATGGCTACACCTTC.

The chain uses TRBV6-5 and TRBJ1-5; D possibly corresponds to TRBD1 (6 bases). Germline-derived CDR1 and CDR2 are MNHEY and SVGAGI. V was trimmed by 5 bases and J by 6 bases, leaving 11 bases between them. This CDR3 region has 13 residues. In DNA form, the CDR3 reads TGTGCCAGCAGTACAGGGTTAAGTCAGCCCCAGCATTTT. Amino acid sequence: CASSTGLSQPQHF.

The genes are TRBV5-4 and TRBJ2-3, with a weak D call TRBD1 (5 bases). Germline CDR1 is SGHNT and CDR2 is YYREEE (reference sequence). V was shortened by 0 bases and J by 4 bases, with 12 bases between the two germline ends. The CDR3 runs 15 residues. As DNA, the CDR3 is TGTGCCAGCAGCTTGGACGCAGGGTCGGCAGATACGCAGTATTTT. This codes for CASSLDAGSADTQYF. The variable domain in full, with the rest retrieved from reference TRBV5-4 and TRBJ2-3, is ETGVTQSPTHLIKTRGQQVTLRCSSQSGHNTVSWYQQALGQGPQFIFQYYREEENGRGNFPPRFSGLQFPNYSSELNVNALELDDSALYLCASSLDAGSADTQYFGPGTRLTVL.

The chain is built from TRBV4-2 and TRBJ1-6, with a tentative D call TRBD1 (5 bases). Germline V CDR1 and CDR2: LGHNA, YNFKEQ. V lost 1 base and J lost 7, with 17 bases in between. CDR3 length equals 17 residues. The CDR3 region is CASSQGGGTNSNSPLHF. CDR3 coding DNA: TGTGCCAGCAGCCAAGGGGGAGGGACTAATTCAAATTCACCCCTCCACTTT.

The genes are TRBV7-9 and TRBJ2-3; D call uncertain. The germline CDR1 and CDR2 sequences are SEHNR and FQNEAQ (reference sequence). V was pared by 1 base and J by 7 bases, with 9 bases between. This CDR3 is 13 amino acids long. The CDR3 DNA follows: TGTGCCAGCAGCTTAGAACGGTTCCATACGCAGTATTTT. Residues: CASSLERFHTQYF. Using reference TRBV7-9 and TRBJ2-3 for the parts outside the CDR3, the full variable domain is DTGVSQNPRHKITKRGQNVTFRCDPISEHNRLYWYRQTLGQGPEFLTYFQNEAQLEKSRLLSDRFSAERPKGSFSTLEIQRTEQGDSAMYLCASSLERFHTQYFGPGTRLTVL.

As regards this clone: Other DNA sequences from this sample encode an identical CDR3 as well. The chain has TRBV9 and TRBJ1-1, with D possibly TRBD1 on 5 matching bases. This CDR3 has 15 residues. The germline V gene encodes CDR1 SGDLS and CDR2 YYNGEE. Trimming stripped 2 bases from V and 3 bases from J, with 14 bases between. The CDR3 sequence is CASSVGGQGDTEAFF. CDR3 DNA sequence: TGTGCCAGCAGCGTTGGCGGACAAGGCGACACTGAAGCTTTCTTT.